Listed here is a single T cell receptor beta chain. Its antigen is not known. This CDR3 comprises 16 residues. Germline V gene lookup returns CDR1 SGHRS and CDR2 YFSETQ. The V end was cut by 3 bases, the J end by 1 base, with 16 bases between. PCR was performed using 60 Vbeta and 13 Jbeta primers. The repertoire was sequenced with immunoSEQ multiplex PCR; TCRdb's copy has only in-frame clones and lacks some. The table records 90,000 to 120,000 clones, around 69% of them present only once. This entry comes from a study of cytomegalovirus exposure and HLA in healthy donors. Broader study findings: Roughly uniform sequencing depth across donors was assumed, possibly incorrectly.

What was sequenced was PBMCs. This TCR came from a man in his late teens or twenties in good health and CMV-seronegative. V usage is TRBV5-1 and J usage is TRBJ2-5, with D hard to call. CDR3 loop: CASSSPADQLQETQYF. In DNA form, the CDR3 reads TGCGCCAGCAGCTCGCCCGCGGATCAACTCCAAGAGACCCAGTACTTC. Variable domain in full (rest from reference TRBV5-1 and TRBJ2-5): KAGVTQTPRYLIKTRGQQVTLSCSPISGHRSVSWYQQTPGQGLQFLFEYFSETQRNKGNFPGRFSGRQFSNSRSEMNVSTLELGDSALYLCASSSPADQLQETQYFGPGTRLLVL.